The next 21 T cell receptor beta chains were all read from a single sample in a study of OX40 agonist ivuxolimab in advanced cancers. The repertoire was sequenced with immunoSEQ multiplex PCR; TCRdb's copy has only in-frame clones and lacks some. The sample lists tens of thousands of clones; approximately 80% were seen once. The source material was CD4+ or CD8+ T cells sorted from blood, sampled in a trial of the OX40 agonist ivuxolimab. Receptors originate from an adult with an advanced solid tumor such as melanoma, head and neck, liver or kidney cancer.

On this clone itself: Mismatch with germline at one junction end may stem from a read error. The chain links TRBV18 to TRBJ2-2; D not certain. CDR1 KGHSH and CDR2 LQKENI come from the germline V gene. The CDR3 has 13 amino acids. The CDR3 nucleotides read TGTGCCAGCTCACCTACGAACGCCGGGGAGCTGTTTTTT. Translation gives CASSPTNAGELFF.

This clone has a handful of counts. The V gene is TRBV5-1, the J gene TRBJ1-1; D is ambiguous. Germline CDR1 reads SGHRS; CDR2 reads YFSETQ. The CDR3 extends over 14 amino acids. Trimming shortened V by 4 bases and J by 0 bases, and 10 bases separated the two germline ends. CDR3 DNA: TGCGCCAGCAGCCTTAACCAGATGAACACTGAAGCTTTCTTT. Translated: CASSLNQMNTEAFF.

The chain is built from TRBV11-2 and TRBJ1-4, with TRBD1 matching over 7 bases. Germline values: CDR1 SGHAT, CDR2 FQNNGV. V lost 6 bases, J lost 8 bases, and 9 bases stayed unmatched. The CDR3 sequence is 14 residues long. This chain's CDR3 is CASSTDREREKLFF. CDR3 nucleotides: TGTGCCAGCAGTACAGACAGGGAGAGGGAAAAACTGTTTTTT.

V and J are TRBV19 and TRBJ1-3; D is perhaps TRBD1 (6 bases). Germline values: CDR1 LNHDA, CDR2 SQIVND (reference sequence). The CDR3 totals 16 residues. V dropped 7 bases and J dropped 0 bases, with 16 bases sitting between them. CDR3: CASNRESRISGNTIYF. The CDR3 region has the DNA TGTGCCAGTAACAGGGAATCGAGAATCTCTGGAAACACCATATATTTT.

The CDR3 here is CASSFRDRDEAFF. Here the CDR3 DNA reads TGCGCCAGCAGCTTCCGCGACAGAGATGAAGCTTTCTTT. The rearrangement joins TRBV5-1 to TRBJ1-1; D may be TRBD1 (5 bases). The length of the CDR3 is 13 residues. Trimming took 2 bases from V and 7 from J, leaving 12 bases between them. CDR1 is SGHRS, CDR2 YFSETQ, per germline. The full variable domain, its missing parts supplied by reference TRBV5-1 and TRBJ1-1, is KAGVTQTPRYLIKTRGQQVTLSCSPISGHRSVSWYQQTPGQGLQFLFEYFSETQRNKGNFPGRFSGRQFSNSRSEMNVSTLELGDSALYLCASSFRDRDEAFFGQGTRLTVV.

V gene TRBV4-2 combines with J gene TRBJ2-7; maybe TRBD2 (5 bases). The V end lost 0 bases, the J end lost 0 bases, and 6 bases lay between the germline ends. The CDR3 totals 14 residues. Germline V gives CDR1 LGHNA, CDR2 YNFKEQ. The CDR3 bases are TGTGCCAGCAGCCAAGATGGGAGCTCCTACGAGCAGTACTTC. It yields the protein CASSQDGSSYEQYF.

This clone was counted a few times. This sequence joins TRBV18 and TRBJ1-2; D not resolved. Germline-derived CDR1 and CDR2 are KGHSH and LQKENI. The CDR3 is 14 residues long. V dropped 10 bases and J dropped 2 bases, with 17 bases sitting between them. The CDR3 nucleotides are TGTGCCACCACACCCGGGGAGACCAACTATGGCTACACCTTC. Protein product: CATTPGETNYGYTF.

The chain joins TRBV4-3 to TRBJ2-1; 7 bases map to TRBD1. From germline, CDR1 is LGHNA and CDR2 YSLEER. Trimming cost V 3 bases and J 5 bases; bases outside gene matches: 10. This CDR3 has 16 amino acids. Here the CDR3 DNA reads TGCGCCAGCAGCCATGTCGACAGGGATTTTAACAATGAGCAGTTCTTC. Amino acid sequence: CASSHVDRDFNNEQFF.

This chain links TRBV27 with TRBJ2-2, with D unclear. Trimming pared 3 bases from V and 10 bases from J, leaving 24 bases between. The CDR3 length is 17 residues. CDR1 and CDR2 (germline): MNHEY, SMNVEV (reference sequence). CDR3 sequence: CASSFPPGMGSKMELFF. In DNA, the CDR3 is TGTGCCAGCAGTTTCCCCCCGGGTATGGGGTCAAAGATGGAGCTGTTTTTT.

This clone was counted once. CDR3 sequence: CASSLDLAGETQYF. The CDR3 region has the DNA TGCGCCAGCAGCTTGGACCTAGCGGGAGAGACCCAGTACTTC. The rearrangement links TRBV5-1 to TRBJ2-5, with TRBD2 matching 8 bases. Per germline, CDR1 SGHRS and CDR2 YFSETQ. V shed 0 bases and J 4 bases; nucleotides not matched to a gene: 2. The CDR3 consists of 14 residues.

The chain recombines TRBV14 with TRBJ1-1; 9 positions match TRBD1. This CDR3 comprises 14 residues. CDR1 and CDR2 (germline): SGHDN, FVKESK. V lost 2 bases to trimming and J lost 4 bases; unmatched junction nucleotides: 2. The CDR3 DNA follows: TGTGCCAGCAGCCAAACGACAGGGGGCACTGAAGCTTTCTTT. Translation gives CASSQTTGGTEAFF. Full variable domain (remainder filled in from reference TRBV14 and TRBJ1-1): EAGVTQFPSHSVIEKGQTVTLRCDPISGHDNLYWYRRVMGKEIKFLLHFVKESKQDESGMPNNRFLAERTGGTYSTLKVQPAELEDSGVYFCASSQTTGGTEAFFGQGTRLTVV.

The chain carries TRBV9 and TRBJ1-2; possibly TRBD1 for D (5 bases). V lost 0 bases, J lost 4 bases, and 13 bases lay in between. The CDR3 length is 15 residues. CDR1 SGDLS and CDR2 YYNGEE come from the germline V gene. This CDR3 reads CASSVEGTWGYGYTF. In DNA, the CDR3 is TGTGCCAGCAGCGTAGAGGGGACTTGGGGCTATGGCTACACCTTC.

The genes are TRBV5-1 and TRBJ1-4; D not certain. V was trimmed by 5 bases and J by 0 bases, leaving 11 bases between them. This CDR3 contains 15 residues. Germline CDR1 and CDR2: SGHRS and YFSETQ. CDR3 protein: CASRPSSATNEKLFF. CDR3 DNA: TGCGCCAGCAGACCCTCGAGTGCAACTAATGAAAAACTGTTTTTT.

The chain couples TRBV2 to TRBJ2-3, with a tentative D call TRBD2 (6 bases). The length of the CDR3 is 14 residues. CDR1 is SNHLY, CDR2 FYNNEI, per germline. V gave up 7 bases and J gave up 6 bases, with 17 bases separating them. The CDR3 DNA reads TGTGCCAGCACTCCAACCCCCCGGGGGGATACGCAGTATTTT. This gives the protein CASTPTPRGDTQYF.

The chain joins TRBV30 to TRBJ2-7; 8 bases match TRBD2. This CDR3 contains 14 residues. V gave up 4 bases and J gave up 2 bases; unmatched junction bases: 7. In germline, CDR1 is GTSNPN, CDR2 SVGIG (reference sequence). The CDR3 loop reads CAWNPRSGTYEQYF. For the CDR3, the DNA is TGTGCCTGGAATCCTCGTAGCGGGACCTACGAGCAGTACTTC.

The CDR3 nucleotides read TGTGCCAGCAGCTTAACGGGGGTCACCAACAATGAGCAGTTCTTC. This translates into CASSLTGVTNNEQFF. The chain recombines TRBV7-3 with TRBJ2-1; the D call may be TRBD1 or TRBD2 (5 bases each). Per germline, CDR1 SGHTA and CDR2 FQGTGA. The V end lost 0 bases, the J end lost 5 bases, and 11 bases lay between the germline ends. CDR3 length: 15 amino acids.

The J gene is TRBJ2-2, the V gene TRBV15; no clear D gene. Germline CDR1 is LNHNV and CDR2 is YYDKDF (reference sequence). The CDR3 extends over 14 amino acids. V was shortened by 0 bases and J by 3 bases, with 5 bases between the two germline ends. As DNA, the CDR3 is TGTGCCACCAGCAGAGATAAGGACACCGGGGAGCTGTTTTTT. Residues: CATSRDKDTGELFF.

The chain recombines TRBV28 with TRBJ2-3; D gene ambiguous. The CDR3 consists of 12 residues. V was pared by 2 bases and J by 2 bases, with 2 bases between. The germline gives CDR1 MDHEN, CDR2 SYDVKM. CDR3 nucleotide sequence: TGTGCCAGCAGTTTACTCACAGATACGCAGTATTTT. It codes for CASSLLTDTQYF.

The chain uses TRBV5-5 and TRBJ2-1; 15 bases are a match to TRBD2. Looked up from germline, CDR1 is SGHKS and CDR2 is YYEKEE (reference sequence). Trimming at V came to 5 bases and at J to 9 bases, leaving 6 bases not matched to a gene. This CDR3 has 15 residues. The CDR3 loop is CASRYPGLAGGEQFF. The CDR3 coding sequence is TGTGCCAGCAGATACCCGGGACTAGCGGGAGGTGAGCAGTTCTTC. Filled out from reference TRBV5-5 and TRBJ2-1, the complete variable domain reads DAGVTQSPTHLIKTRGQQVTLRCSPISGHKSVSWYQQVLGQGPQFIFQYYEKEERGRGNFPDRFSARQFPNYSSELNVNALLLGDSALYLCASRYPGLAGGEQFFGPGTRLTVL.

The chain recombines TRBV7-2 with TRBJ1-1; a weak D match, TRBD1 (5 bases). The germline gives CDR1 SGHTA, CDR2 FQGNSA. The CDR3 is 15 amino acids. Trimming removed 3 bases at V and 1 base at J, with 12 bases between. The CDR3 nucleotides are TGTGCCAGCAGCTTTCTGTTGGGGCCGAACACTGAAGCTTTCTTT. Its protein product is CASSFLLGPNTEAFF.

This chain joins TRBV19 and TRBJ2-6; D gene unclear. This CDR3 has 13 residues. Trimming cost V 5 bases and J 4 bases, with 6 bases left between them. CDR1 is LNHDA and CDR2 is SQIVND in the germline V gene (reference sequence). DNA of the CDR3: TGTGCCAGTAGTTCCTCCGGGGCCAACGTCCTGACTTTC. It specifies CASSSSGANVLTF. The variable domain in full, with the rest retrieved from reference TRBV19 and TRBJ2-6, is DGGITQSPKYLFRKEGQNVTLSCEQNLNHDAMYWYRQDPGQGLRLIYYSQIVNDFQKGDIAEGYSVSREKKESFPLTVTSAQKNPTAFYLCASSSSGANVLTFGAGSRLTVL.